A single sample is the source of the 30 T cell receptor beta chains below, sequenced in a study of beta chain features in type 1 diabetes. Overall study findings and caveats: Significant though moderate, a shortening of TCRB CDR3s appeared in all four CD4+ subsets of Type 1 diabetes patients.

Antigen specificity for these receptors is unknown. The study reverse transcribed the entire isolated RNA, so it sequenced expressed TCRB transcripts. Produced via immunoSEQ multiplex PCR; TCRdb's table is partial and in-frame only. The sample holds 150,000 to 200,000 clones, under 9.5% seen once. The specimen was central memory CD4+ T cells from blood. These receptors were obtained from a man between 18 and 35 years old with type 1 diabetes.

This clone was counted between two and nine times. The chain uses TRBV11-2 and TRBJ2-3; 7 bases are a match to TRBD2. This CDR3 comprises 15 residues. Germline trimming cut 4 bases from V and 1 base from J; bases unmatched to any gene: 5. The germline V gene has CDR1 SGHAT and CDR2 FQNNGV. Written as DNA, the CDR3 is TGTGCCAGCAGCTCCAGCGGGGATGGCACAGATACGCAGTATTTT. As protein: CASSSSGDGTDTQYF.

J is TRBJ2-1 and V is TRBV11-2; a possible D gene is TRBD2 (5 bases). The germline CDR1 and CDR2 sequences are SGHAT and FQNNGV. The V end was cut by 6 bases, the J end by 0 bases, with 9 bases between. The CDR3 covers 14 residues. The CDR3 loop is CASREVVSYNEQFF. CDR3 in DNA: TGTGCCAGCAGGGAGGTAGTCTCCTACAATGAGCAGTTCTTC.

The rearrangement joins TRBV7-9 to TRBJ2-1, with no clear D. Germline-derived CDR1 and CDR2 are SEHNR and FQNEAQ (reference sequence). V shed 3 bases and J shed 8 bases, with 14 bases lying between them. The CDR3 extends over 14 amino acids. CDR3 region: CASSLGRVFDEQFF. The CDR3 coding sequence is TGTGCCAGCAGCTTGGGTCGGGTATTCGATGAGCAGTTCTTC.

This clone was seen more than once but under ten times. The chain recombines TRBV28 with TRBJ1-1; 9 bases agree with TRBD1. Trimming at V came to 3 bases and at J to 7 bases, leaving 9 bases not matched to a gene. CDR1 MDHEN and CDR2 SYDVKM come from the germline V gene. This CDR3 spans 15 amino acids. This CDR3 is CASSFGLWTGVEAFF. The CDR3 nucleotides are TGTGCCAGCAGTTTCGGACTCTGGACAGGGGTTGAAGCTTTCTTT.

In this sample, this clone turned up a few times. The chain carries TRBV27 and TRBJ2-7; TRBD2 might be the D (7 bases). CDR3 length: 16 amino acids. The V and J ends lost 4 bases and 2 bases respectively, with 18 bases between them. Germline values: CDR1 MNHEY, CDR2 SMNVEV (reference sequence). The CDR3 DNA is TGTGCCAGCAGTTCCCTGGGCAGGGGAGGGACCTACGAGCAGTACTTC. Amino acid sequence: CASSSLGRGGTYEQYF.

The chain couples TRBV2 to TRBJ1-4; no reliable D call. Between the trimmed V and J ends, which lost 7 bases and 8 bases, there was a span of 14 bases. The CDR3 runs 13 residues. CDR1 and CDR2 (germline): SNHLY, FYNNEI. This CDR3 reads CASNEGRMEKLFF. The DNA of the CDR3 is TGTGCCAGCAACGAGGGAAGAATGGAAAAACTGTTTTTT.

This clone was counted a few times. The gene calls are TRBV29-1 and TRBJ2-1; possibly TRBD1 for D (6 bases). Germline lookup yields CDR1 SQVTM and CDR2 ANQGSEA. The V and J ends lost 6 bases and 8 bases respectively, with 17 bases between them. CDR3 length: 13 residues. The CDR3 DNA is TGCAGCGTGGGGGACACAGGAAAGGATGAGCAGTTCTTC. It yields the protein CSVGDTGKDEQFF.

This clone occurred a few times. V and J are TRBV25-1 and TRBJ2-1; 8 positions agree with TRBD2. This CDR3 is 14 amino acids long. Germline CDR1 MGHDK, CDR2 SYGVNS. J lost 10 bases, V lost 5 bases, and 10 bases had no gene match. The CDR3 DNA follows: TGTGCCAGCAGTTGGAATCGGGGGGGCCTCGAGCAGTTCTTC. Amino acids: CASSWNRGGLEQFF.

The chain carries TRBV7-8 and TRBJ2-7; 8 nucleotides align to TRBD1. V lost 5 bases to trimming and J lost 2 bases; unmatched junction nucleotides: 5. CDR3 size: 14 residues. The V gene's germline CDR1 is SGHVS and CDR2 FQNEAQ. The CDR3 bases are TGTGCCAGCAGCCGCCGGACAGGGCCCTACGAGCAGTACTTC. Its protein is CASSRRTGPYEQYF.

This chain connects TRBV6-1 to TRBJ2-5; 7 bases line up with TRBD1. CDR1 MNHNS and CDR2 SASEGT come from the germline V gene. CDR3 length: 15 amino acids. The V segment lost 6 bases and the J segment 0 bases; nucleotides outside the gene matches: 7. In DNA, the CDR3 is TGTGCCAGCAGCCTATCGACAGGGTACCAAGAGACCCAGTACTTC. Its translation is CASSLSTGYQETQYF.

The CDR3, as DNA: TGTGCCAGCAGTAGAGGGGGCATAAGCAATCAGCCCCAGCATTTT. Protein product: CASSRGGISNQPQHF. The chain couples TRBV6-1 to TRBJ1-5, with 7 bases that match TRBD1. Unmatched junction bases numbered 5, after V lost 5 bases and J lost 1 base. This CDR3 comprises 15 residues. Germline CDR1 reads MNHNS; CDR2 reads SASEGT.

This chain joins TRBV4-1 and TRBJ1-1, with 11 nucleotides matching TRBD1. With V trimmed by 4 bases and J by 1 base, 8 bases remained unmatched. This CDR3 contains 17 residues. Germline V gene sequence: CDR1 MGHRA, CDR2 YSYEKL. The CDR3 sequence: CASSRGQGANSNTEAFF. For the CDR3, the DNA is TGCGCCAGCAGCCGCGGACAGGGGGCGAATTCGAACACTGAAGCTTTCTTT.

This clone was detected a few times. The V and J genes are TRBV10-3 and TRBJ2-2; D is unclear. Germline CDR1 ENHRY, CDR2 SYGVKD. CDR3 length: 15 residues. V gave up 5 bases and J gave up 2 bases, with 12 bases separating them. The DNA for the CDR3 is TGTGCCATCAGTCGACAAGAAATCAACACCGGGGAGCTGTTTTTT. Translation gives CAISRQEINTGELFF.

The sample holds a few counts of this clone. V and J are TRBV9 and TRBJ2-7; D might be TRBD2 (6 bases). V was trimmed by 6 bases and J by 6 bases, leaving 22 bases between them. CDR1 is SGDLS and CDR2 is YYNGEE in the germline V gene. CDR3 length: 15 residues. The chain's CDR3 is CASTPSGTPPGEQYF. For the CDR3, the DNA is TGTGCCAGCACCCCGTCCGGGACTCCCCCGGGCGAGCAGTACTTC.

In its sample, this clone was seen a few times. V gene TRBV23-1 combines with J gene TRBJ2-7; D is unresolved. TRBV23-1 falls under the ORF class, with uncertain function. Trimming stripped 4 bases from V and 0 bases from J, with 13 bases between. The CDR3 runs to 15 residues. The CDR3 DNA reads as TGCGCCAGCAGTCTGTCTCAGCGCCTCTCCTACGAGCAGTACTTC. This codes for CASSLSQRLSYEQYF.

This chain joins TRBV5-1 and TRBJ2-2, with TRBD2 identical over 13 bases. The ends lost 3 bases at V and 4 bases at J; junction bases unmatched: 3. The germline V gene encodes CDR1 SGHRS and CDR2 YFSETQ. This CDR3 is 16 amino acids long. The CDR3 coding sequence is TGCGCCAGCAGCTCGGGACTAGCGGGAATCACCGGGGAGCTGTTTTTT. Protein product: CASSSGLAGITGELFF.

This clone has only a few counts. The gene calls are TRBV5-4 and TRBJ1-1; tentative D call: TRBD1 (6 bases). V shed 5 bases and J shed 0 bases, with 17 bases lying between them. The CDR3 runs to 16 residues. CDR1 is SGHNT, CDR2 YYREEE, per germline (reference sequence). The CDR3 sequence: CASRLSFGTMNTEAFF. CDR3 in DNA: TGTGCCAGCAGACTTTCTTTCGGGACAATGAACACTGAAGCTTTCTTT. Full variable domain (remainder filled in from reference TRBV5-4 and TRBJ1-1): ETGVTQSPTHLIKTRGQQVTLRCSSQSGHNTVSWYQQALGQGPQFIFQYYREEENGRGNFPPRFSGLQFPNYSSELNVNALELDDSALYLCASRLSFGTMNTEAFFGQGTRLTVV.

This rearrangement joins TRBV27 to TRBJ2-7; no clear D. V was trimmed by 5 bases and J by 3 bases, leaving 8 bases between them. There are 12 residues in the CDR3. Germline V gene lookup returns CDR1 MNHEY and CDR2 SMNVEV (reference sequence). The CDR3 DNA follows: TGTGCCAGCAGTCGCTATGGCTACGAGCAGTACTTC. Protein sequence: CASSRYGYEQYF.

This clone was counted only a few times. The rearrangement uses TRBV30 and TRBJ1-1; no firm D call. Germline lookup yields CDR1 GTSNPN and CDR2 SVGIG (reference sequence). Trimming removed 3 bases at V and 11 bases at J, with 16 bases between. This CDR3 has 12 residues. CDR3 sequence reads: CAWRSNGLSAFF. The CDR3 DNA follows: TGTGCCTGGAGAAGTAATGGACTTAGCGCTTTCTTT. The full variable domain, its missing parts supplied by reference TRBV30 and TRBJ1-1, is SQTIHQWPATLVQPVGSPLSLECTVEGTSNPNLYWYRQAAGRGLQLLFYSVGIGQISSEVPQNLSASRPQDRQFILSSKKLLLSDSGFYLCAWRSNGLSAFFGQGTRLTVV.

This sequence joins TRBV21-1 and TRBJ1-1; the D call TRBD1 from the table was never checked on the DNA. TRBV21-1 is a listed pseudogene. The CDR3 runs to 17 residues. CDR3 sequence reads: CASSLRGQGGMNTEAFF. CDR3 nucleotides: TGTGCCAGCAGCCTTCGTGGACAGGGGGGAATGAACACTGAAGCTTTCTTT.

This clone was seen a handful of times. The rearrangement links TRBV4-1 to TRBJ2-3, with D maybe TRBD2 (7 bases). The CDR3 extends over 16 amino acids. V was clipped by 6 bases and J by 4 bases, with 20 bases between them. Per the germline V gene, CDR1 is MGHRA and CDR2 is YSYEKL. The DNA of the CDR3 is TGCGCCAGCAGTCGAGGAAGGGGAGGGGGGTCAGATACGCAGTATTTT. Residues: CASSRGRGGGSDTQYF.

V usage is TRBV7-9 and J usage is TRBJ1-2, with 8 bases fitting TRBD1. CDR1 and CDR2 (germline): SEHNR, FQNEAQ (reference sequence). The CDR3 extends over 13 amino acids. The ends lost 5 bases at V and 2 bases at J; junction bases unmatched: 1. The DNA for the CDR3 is TGTGCCAGCAGCCGGGACAGGAACTATGGCTACACCTTC. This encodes CASSRDRNYGYTF.

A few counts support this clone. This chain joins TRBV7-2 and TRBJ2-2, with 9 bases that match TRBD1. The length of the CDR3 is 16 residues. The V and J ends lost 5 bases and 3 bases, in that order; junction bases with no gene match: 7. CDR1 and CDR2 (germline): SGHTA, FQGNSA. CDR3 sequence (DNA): TGTGCCAGCAGCAGGGACAGGGCGCGGGACACCGGGGAGCTGTTTTTT. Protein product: CASSRDRARDTGELFF.

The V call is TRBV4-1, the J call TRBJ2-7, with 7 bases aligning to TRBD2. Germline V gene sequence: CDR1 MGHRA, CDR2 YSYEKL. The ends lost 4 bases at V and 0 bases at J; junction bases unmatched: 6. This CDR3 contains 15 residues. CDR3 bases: TGCGCCAGCAGCCGAGGGAGCGGGGACTCCTACGAGCAGTACTTC. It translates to CASSRGSGDSYEQYF.

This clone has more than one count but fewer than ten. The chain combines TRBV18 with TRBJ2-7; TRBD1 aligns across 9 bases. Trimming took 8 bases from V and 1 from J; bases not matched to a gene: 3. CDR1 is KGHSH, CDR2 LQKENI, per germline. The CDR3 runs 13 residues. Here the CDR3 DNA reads TGTGCCAGCCGGGACAGGGCTTCCTACGAGCAGTACTTC. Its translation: CASRDRASYEQYF.

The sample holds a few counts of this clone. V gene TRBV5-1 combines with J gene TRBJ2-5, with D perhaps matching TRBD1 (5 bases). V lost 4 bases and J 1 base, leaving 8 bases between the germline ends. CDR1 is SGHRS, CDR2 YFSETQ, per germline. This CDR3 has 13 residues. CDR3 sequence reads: CASSKTVQETQYF. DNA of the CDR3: TGCGCCAGCAGCAAGACAGTCCAAGAGACCCAGTACTTC.

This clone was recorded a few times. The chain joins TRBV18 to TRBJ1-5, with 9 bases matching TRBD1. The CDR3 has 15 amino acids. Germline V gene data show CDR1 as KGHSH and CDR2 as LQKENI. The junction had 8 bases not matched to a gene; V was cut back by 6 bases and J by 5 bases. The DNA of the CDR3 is TGTGCCAGCTCTTTTGGACAGGGGAGGGATCAGCCCCAGCATTTT. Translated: CASSFGQGRDQPQHF.

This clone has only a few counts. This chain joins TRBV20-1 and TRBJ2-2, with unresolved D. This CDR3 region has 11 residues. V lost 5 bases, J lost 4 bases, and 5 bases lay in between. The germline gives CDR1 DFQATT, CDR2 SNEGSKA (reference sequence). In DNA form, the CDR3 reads TGCAGTGCTCCGCGCACCGGGGAGCTGTTTTTT. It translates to CSAPRTGELFF.

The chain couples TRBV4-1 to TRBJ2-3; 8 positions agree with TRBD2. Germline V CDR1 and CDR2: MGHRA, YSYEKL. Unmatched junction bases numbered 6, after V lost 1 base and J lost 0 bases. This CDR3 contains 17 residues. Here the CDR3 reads CASSQAGGGPSTDTQYF. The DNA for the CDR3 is TGCGCCAGCAGCCAAGCGGGCGGGGGGCCAAGCACAGATACGCAGTATTTT.

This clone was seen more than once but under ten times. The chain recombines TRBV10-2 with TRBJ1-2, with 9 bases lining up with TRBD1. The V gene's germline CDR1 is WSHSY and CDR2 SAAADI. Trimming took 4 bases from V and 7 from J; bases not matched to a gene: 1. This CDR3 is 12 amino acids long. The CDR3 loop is CASSVDRGGYTF. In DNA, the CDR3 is TGCGCCAGCAGTGTGGACAGGGGTGGCTACACCTTC.